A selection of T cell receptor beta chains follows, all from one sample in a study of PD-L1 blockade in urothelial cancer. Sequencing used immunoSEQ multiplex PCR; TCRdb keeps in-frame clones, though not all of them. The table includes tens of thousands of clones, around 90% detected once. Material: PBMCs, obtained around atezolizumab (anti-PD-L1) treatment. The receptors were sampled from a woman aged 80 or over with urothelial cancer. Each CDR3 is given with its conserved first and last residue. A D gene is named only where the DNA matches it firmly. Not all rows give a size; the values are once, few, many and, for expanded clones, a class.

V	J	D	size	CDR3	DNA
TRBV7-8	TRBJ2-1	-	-	CASSFYYDEQFF	TGTGCCAGCAGCTTCTATTACGATGAGCAGTTCTTC
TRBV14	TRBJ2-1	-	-	CASSLGRDSSSYNEQFF	TGTGCCAGCAGCCTCGGCAGGGATTCAAGCTCCTACAATGAGCAGTTCTTC
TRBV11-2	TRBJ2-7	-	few	CASSLVDQGFEQYF	TGTGCCAGCAGCTTAGTCGATCAGGGGTTCGAGCAGTACTTC
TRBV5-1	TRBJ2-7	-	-	CASQGDSGYEQYF	TGCGCCAGCCAGGGGGATAGCGGCTACGAGCAGTACTTC
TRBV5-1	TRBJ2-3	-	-	CASYLATSTDTQYF	TGCGCCAGCTATTTAGCGACTAGCACAGATACGCAGTATTTT
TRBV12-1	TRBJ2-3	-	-	CASSTGVLSTDTQYF	TGTGCCAGCAGCACCGGGGTACTAAGCACAGATACGCAGTATTTT
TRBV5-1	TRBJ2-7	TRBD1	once	CASSRRDRGRVGSYEQYF	TGCGCCAGCAGCCGCCGGGACAGGGGGCGCGTAGGGTCCTACGAGCAGTACTTC
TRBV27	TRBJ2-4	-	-	CASSFLTKNIQYF	TGTGCCAGCAGTTTTTTAACCAAAAACATTCAGTACTTC
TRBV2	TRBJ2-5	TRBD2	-	CASSSAGGAGQETQYF	TGTGCCAGCAGTTCAGCGGGAGGGGCAGGGCAAGAGACCCAGTACTTC
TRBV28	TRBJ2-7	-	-	CASSPQHYEQYF	TGTGCCAGCAGCCCTCAACACTACGAGCAGTACTTC
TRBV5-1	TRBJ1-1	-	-	CASSPRGGPNTEAFF	TGCGCCAGCAGCCCTAGGGGGGGACCGAACACTGAAGCTTTCTTT
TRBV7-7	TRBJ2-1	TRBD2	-	CASSLTSGIWNEQFF	TGTGCCAGCAGCTTAACTAGCGGGATCTGGAATGAGCAGTTCTTC
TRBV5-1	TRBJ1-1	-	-	CASSLQGLGNSEAFF	TGCGCCAGCAGCTTGCAGGGGCTAGGAAACTCTGAAGCTTTCTTT
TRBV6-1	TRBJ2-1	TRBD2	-	CASSSGLAGAREQFF	TGTGCCAGCAGTTCTGGACTAGCGGGAGCAAGAGAGCAGTTCTTC
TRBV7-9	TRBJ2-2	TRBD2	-	CASSLLAGGRTGELFF	TGTGCCAGCAGCTTACTAGCGGGAGGGCGTACCGGGGAGCTGTTTTTT
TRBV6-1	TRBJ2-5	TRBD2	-	CASLLAGGETQYF	TGTGCCAGTTTACTAGCGGGAGGAGAGACCCAGTACTTC
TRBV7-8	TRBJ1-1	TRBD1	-	CASSLVGGQGWVEAFF	TGTGCCAGCAGCTTGGTCGGGGGACAGGGGTGGGTAGAAGCTTTCTTT
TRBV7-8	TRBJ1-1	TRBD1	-	CASSLDFGTGGAAFF	TGTGCCAGCAGCTTAGATTTTGGGACAGGGGGCGCAGCTTTCTTT
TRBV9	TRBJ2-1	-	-	CASSPDSVSYNEQFF	TGTGCCAGCAGCCCGGACTCCGTTTCCTACAATGAGCAGTTCTTC
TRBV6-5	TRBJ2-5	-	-	CASSSGEWGKTQYF	TGTGCCAGCAGCTCCGGGGAGTGGGGAAAGACCCAGTACTTC
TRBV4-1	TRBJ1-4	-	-	CASSPFTRAANEKLFF	TGCGCCAGCAGCCCGTTCACCAGGGCCGCTAATGAAAAACTGTTTTTT
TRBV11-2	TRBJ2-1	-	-	CASSPSRGKVYNEQFF	TGTGCCAGCAGCCCGAGTAGGGGGAAGGTCTACAATGAGCAGTTCTTC
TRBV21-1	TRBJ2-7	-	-	CASSKTQRKSYEQYF	TGTGCCAGCAGCAAAACCCAGCGGAAGTCCTACGAGCAGTACTTC
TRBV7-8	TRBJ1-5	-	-	CASSLLPGRDQPQHF	TGTGCCAGCAGCTTACTCCCCGGGAGGGATCAGCCCCAGCATTTT
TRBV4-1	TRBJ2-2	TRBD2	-	CASSQGVLADANTGELFF	TGCGCCAGCAGCCAAGGGGTACTAGCGGACGCGAACACCGGGGAGCTGTTTTTT
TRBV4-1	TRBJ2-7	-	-	CASALGTYEQYF	TGCGCCAGCGCCCTAGGCACCTACGAGCAGTACTTC
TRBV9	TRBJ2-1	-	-	CASTPDGELAINEQFF	TGTGCCAGCACCCCAGACGGGGAACTGGCCATTAATGAGCAGTTCTTC
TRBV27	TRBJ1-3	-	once	CAPPARGSSGNTIYF	TGTGCACCTCCGGCCAGGGGCTCATCTGGAAACACCATATATTTT
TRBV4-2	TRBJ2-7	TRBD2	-	CASSQDSGGRAGVYEQYF	TGTGCCAGCAGCCAAGATTCCGGTGGGCGAGCGGGAGTGTACGAGCAGTACTTC
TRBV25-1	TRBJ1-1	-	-	CASIPPPGSDTEAFF	TGTGCCAGCATCCCCCCCCCGGGGTCGGACACTGAAGCTTTCTTT
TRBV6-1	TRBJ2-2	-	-	CASRIQGSGTGELFF	TGTGCCAGCAGAATACAGGGAAGCGGCACCGGGGAGCTGTTTTTT
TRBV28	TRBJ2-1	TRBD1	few	CASSLGTGGISSYNEQFF	TGTGCCAGCAGTCTCGGGACAGGGGGGATAAGCTCCTACAATGAGCAGTTCTTC
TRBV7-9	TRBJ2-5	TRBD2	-	CASSGGGTGGETQYF	TGTGCCAGCAGCGGGGGGGGAACAGGAGGAGAGACCCAGTACTTC
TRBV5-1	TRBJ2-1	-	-	CASEDEGGGYNEQFF	TGCGCCAGCGAAGACGAGGGAGGGGGCTACAATGAGCAGTTCTTC